This paragraph reports one T cell receptor beta chain. Per the original data handling: Counts of nucleated cells, estimated from reference gene primer amplification, were obtained. Sequenced by immunoSEQ multiplex PCR; TCRdb stores in-frame clones only, minus some. V and J calls and clone size are given by that table; D and trimming were obtained from the DNA. The data show around 320,000 clones, 87% seen once. The source of the sample is a study of blood T cell repertoires in COVID-19. This CDR3 is 15 amino acids long. CDR1 is SGHTA, CDR2 FQGNSA, per germline. V was shortened by 2 bases and J by 1 base, with 8 bases between the two germline ends.

The sequence derives from a man aged 18 to 30 with active or convalescent COVID-19. The J gene is TRBJ2-2, the V gene TRBV7-2; D gene unclear. Specimen: peripheral blood. CDR3 nucleotides: TGTGCCAGCAGCTTAAATCCGGGGAACACCGGGGAGCTGTTTTTT. It codes for CASSLNPGNTGELFF.